Listed below are T cell receptor beta chains from one sample, sequenced in a study of T cell responses to AZD1222 COVID-19 vaccine. The repertoire was sequenced with immunoSEQ multiplex PCR; TCRdb's copy has only in-frame clones and lacks some. The sample lists some 99,000 clones, 91% occurring once. The sequencing here drew on peripheral blood, taken on day 0 of AZD1222 vaccination. Every receptor here comes from an adult in good health. The CDR3 runs from the conserved cysteine through the conserved F or W. D genes are given only for firm matches. For some rows the clone size is stated as once, few or many, or as a class when expanded; others skip it.

v_call,clone_size,j_call,d_call,cdr3_aa,cdr3_nt
TRBV27,-,TRBJ1-4,TRBD1,CASSSPRQGIGEKLFF,TGTGCCAGCAGTTCACCCCGACAGGGGATTGGGGAAAAACTGTTTTTT
TRBV10-2,-,TRBJ1-5,TRBD1,CASTQQGLGQPQHF,TGCGCCAGCACGCAACAGGGGCTCGGTCAGCCCCAGCATTTT
TRBV5-1,-,TRBJ2-6,-,CASSLTLSGANVLTF,TGCGCCAGCAGCTTGACACTGTCTGGGGCCAACGTCCTGACTTTC
TRBV19,-,TRBJ1-4,-,CASSIWFRTVTNEKLFF,TGTGCCAGTAGTATTTGGTTCCGGACAGTAACAAATGAAAAACTGTTTTTT
TRBV29-1,-,TRBJ2-3,TRBD2,CSVEGHPTSGGTDTQYF,TGCAGCGTGGAAGGCCACCCGACTAGCGGGGGCACAGATACGCAGTATTTT
TRBV5-4,-,TRBJ2-3,-,CASSLGSGTADTQYF,TGTGCCAGCAGCTTGGGCTCAGGAACTGCAGATACGCAGTATTTT
TRBV7-2,few,TRBJ1-4,TRBD1,CASSLVMGTGLATNEKLFF,TGTGCCAGCAGCTTAGTGATGGGGACAGGACTTGCAACTAATGAAAAACTGTTTTTT
TRBV7-6,-,TRBJ2-7,-,CASSSYWDTTYEQYF,TGTGCCAGCAGCTCCTACTGGGACACTACCTACGAGCAGTACTTC
TRBV5-1,-,TRBJ2-1,TRBD1,CASSLGTGGNEQFF,TGCGCCAGCAGCTTGGGGACAGGGGGCAATGAGCAGTTCTTC
TRBV19,-,TRBJ2-2,TRBD2,CASSVGLAGGPGELFF,TGTGCCAGTAGTGTCGGACTAGCGGGGGGTCCCGGGGAGCTGTTTTTT
TRBV14,-,TRBJ1-6,-,CASSSAGSPLHF,TGTGCCAGCAGCTCCGCCGGCTCACCCCTCCACTTT
TRBV2,-,TRBJ1-1,TRBD1,CASSKTGLDTEAFF,TGTGCCAGCAGTAAGACAGGGCTTGACACTGAAGCTTTCTTT
TRBV5-1,-,TRBJ1-5,-,CASSLAGGNQPQHF,TGCGCCAGCAGCTTGGCGGGAGGCAATCAGCCCCAGCATTTT
TRBV3-1/TRBV3-2,once,TRBJ1-4,TRBD1,CASSQDREGTNEKLFF,TGTGCCAGCAGCCAGGACAGGGAAGGAACTAATGAAAAACTGTTTTTT
TRBV15,-,TRBJ2-5,-,CATSRVGGEQETQYF,TGTGCCACCAGCAGAGTGGGGGGCGAACAAGAGACCCAGTACTTC
TRBV11-2,-,TRBJ1-6,TRBD1,CASSYGTGASPLHF,TGTGCCAGCAGCTACGGGACAGGGGCTTCACCCCTCCACTTT
TRBV5-5,-,TRBJ2-1,-,CASSRDGGSYNEQFF,TGTGCCAGCAGCCGCGACGGAGGCTCCTACAATGAGCAGTTCTTC
TRBV19,-,TRBJ1-2,-,CASSMAQKLYGYTF,TGTGCCAGTAGTATGGCCCAGAAACTCTATGGCTACACCTTC
TRBV19,-,TRBJ1-5,-,CASSGQPQHF,TGTGCCAGTAGTGGTCAGCCCCAGCATTTT
TRBV12-5,few,TRBJ1-6,-,CASGSLDPSSYNSPLHF,TGTGCTAGTGGTTCCCTTGACCCCAGCTCCTATAATTCACCCCTCCACTTT
TRBV15,once,TRBJ1-6,-,CATSRAGFGVSYNSPLHF,TGTGCCACCAGCAGAGCGGGGTTCGGTGTATCCTATAATTCACCCCTCCACTTT
TRBV5-5,-,TRBJ2-7,-,CASSLRYSTYEQYF,TGTGCCAGCAGCTTGAGGTACAGTACCTACGAGCAGTACTTC
TRBV27,-,TRBJ1-6,TRBD1,CASRLTGVSPLHF,TGTGCCAGCAGGCTCACAGGGGTTTCACCCCTCCACTTT
TRBV7-2,-,TRBJ2-1,TRBD2,CASRPPGTSGQNEQFF,TGTGCCAGCAGGCCACCCGGGACTAGCGGTCAAAATGAGCAGTTCTTC
TRBV4-1,-,TRBJ2-7,TRBD2,CASSPRASGSWSYEQYF,TGCGCCAGCAGCCCACGGGCTAGCGGGAGTTGGAGCTACGAGCAGTACTTC
TRBV7-2,-,TRBJ1-5,-,CASSLGVSSNQPQHF,TGTGCCAGCAGCTTAGGGGTTTCTAGCAATCAGCCCCAGCATTTT
TRBV12-3/TRBV12-4,-,TRBJ2-3,-,CASSALFGTQYF,TGTGCCAGCAGTGCACTCTTTGGTACGCAGTATTTT
TRBV18,-,TRBJ1-6,-,CASSSLDVDSPLHF,TGTGCCAGCTCAAGCCTGGACGTGGATTCACCCCTCCACTTT
TRBV20-1,-,TRBJ2-3,TRBD2,CSASGRRGGSDTQYF,TGCAGTGCTAGTGGCCGGCGGGGGGGCTCAGATACGCAGTATTTT